The rows below give T cell receptor beta chains drawn from one sample of a study of CD8 T cells in Susac syndrome. TCRdb ran MiXCR on the immunoSEQ multiplex PCR reads and lists one entry per CDR3 protein. The sample carries 150,000 to 200,000 distinct CDR3 sequences, about 95% recorded once. The sequencing sample was made of CD4+ T cells from PBMCs. The origin of the receptors is a human donor in good health. Both conserved end residues are part of each CDR3. A D gene is named only where the DNA matches it firmly.

TRBD1,TRBV20-1,CSAQGDYGYTF
NA,TRBV30,CAWSPDRQHGYTF
NA,TRBV29-1,CSVSPDGSYEQYF
TRBD1,TRBV30,CAWTGGNYGYTF
TRBD2,TRBV5-4,CASSKAGGSTDTQYF
NA,TRBV7-2,CASSSTAMNTEAFF
TRBD1,TRBV30,CAWSPGGVLTGELFF
TRBD1,TRBV30,CAWSVGDRGPYGYTF
NA,TRBV18,CASSPNYTGELFF
TRBD1,TRBV30,CAWSIRDRGYEQYF